The clone carrying this T cell receptor beta chain was counted a few times. These data belong to a study of T-cell reconstitution after alpha-beta-depleted transplantation in children. Molecular barcoding with unique molecular identifiers was used for the TCRbeta library. Using its own MiXCR run on the PCR reads, TCRdb lists one record per CDR3 protein. Of some 460,000 distinct CDR3 sequences listed, around 15% are singletons. CDR1 and CDR2 (germline): SGHNT, YYREEE (reference sequence). Deletions cut 0 bases from V and 8 bases from J, with 9 bases between. This CDR3 contains 13 residues. The receptor was derived from a boy under three years old who had a stem cell transplant for Wiskott-Aldrich syndrome, so the T cells may come from the graft donor. The chain employs TRBV5-4 and TRBJ2-1; unclear D gene. The source was PBMCs, mostly from graft donor cells, collected 360 days after TCRalphabeta/CD19-depleted stem cell transplant. CDR3: CASSLVDSHEQFF. Written as DNA, the CDR3 is TGTGCCAGCAGCTTGGTAGACTCGCATGAGCAGTTCTTC.